The clone carrying this T cell receptor (beta chain) was recorded at least ten times. Antigen: not known. This CDR3 comprises 14 residues. V lost 8 bases and J lost 0, with 12 bases in between. Germline lookup yields CDR1 SEHNR and CDR2 FQNEAQ (reference sequence). Each CDR3 protein gets one entry after TCRdb re-called the reads with MiXCR. The sample carries some 270,000 distinct CDR3 sequences, about 20% recorded once. This record belongs to a study of T cell repertoires in cytomegalovirus infection. For the study at large: It was recently identified HLA-C-restricted and well-studied HLA-B-restricted CMV epitopes that the study used. It was the public TCR beta signatures that indicated both CMV infection and matching HLA type.

Study-wide points: Dominating the ex vivo response were HLA-C-restricted CMV-specific TCR beta clonotypes.

The sample here was cultured PBMCs, taken from culture after CMV antigen stimulation. The chain couples TRBV7-9 to TRBJ2-3; no clear D gene. The sequence derives from a human donor in good health (CMV status not recorded). Some clones in this sample may be carry-over from other donors' samples. CDR3 loop: CASGDISSTDTQYF. The CDR3 DNA follows: TGTGCCAGCGGCGACATTTCTAGCACAGATACGCAGTATTTT.